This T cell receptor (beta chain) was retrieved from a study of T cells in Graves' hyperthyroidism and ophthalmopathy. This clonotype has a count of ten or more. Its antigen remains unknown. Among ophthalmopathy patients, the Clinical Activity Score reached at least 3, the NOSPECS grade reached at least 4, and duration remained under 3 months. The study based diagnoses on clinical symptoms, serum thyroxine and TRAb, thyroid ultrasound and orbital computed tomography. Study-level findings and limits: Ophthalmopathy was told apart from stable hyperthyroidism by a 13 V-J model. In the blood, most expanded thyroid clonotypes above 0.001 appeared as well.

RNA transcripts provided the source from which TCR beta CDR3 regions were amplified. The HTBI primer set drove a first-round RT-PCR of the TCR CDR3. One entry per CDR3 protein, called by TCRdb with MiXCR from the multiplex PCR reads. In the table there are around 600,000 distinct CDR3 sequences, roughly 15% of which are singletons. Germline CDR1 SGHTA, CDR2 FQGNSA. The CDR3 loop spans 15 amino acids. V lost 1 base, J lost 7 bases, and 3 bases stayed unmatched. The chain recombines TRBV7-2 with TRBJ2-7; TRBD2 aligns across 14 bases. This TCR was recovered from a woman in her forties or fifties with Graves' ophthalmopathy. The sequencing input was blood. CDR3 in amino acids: CASSLGGLAGEEQYF. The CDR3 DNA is TGTGCCAGCAGCTTAGGGGGACTAGCGGGAGAGGAGCAGTACTTC.